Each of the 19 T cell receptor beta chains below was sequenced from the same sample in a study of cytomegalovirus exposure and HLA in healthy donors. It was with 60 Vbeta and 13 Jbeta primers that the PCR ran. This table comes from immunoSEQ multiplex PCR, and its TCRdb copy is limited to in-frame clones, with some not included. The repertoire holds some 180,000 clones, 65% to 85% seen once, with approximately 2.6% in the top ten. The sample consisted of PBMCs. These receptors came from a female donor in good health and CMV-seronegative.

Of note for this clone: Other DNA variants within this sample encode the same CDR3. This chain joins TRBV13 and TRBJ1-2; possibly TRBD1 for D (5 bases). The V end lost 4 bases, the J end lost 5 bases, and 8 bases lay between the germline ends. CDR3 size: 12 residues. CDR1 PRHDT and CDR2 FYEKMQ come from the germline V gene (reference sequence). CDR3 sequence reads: CASSSQGYGYTF. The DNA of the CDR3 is TGTGCCAGCAGCTCCCAGGGATATGGCTACACCTTC. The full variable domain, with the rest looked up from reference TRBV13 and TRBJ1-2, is AAGVIQSPRHLIKEKRETATLKCYPIPRHDTVYWYQQGPGQDPQFLISFYEKMQSDKGSIPDRFSAQQFSDYHSELNMSSLELGDSALYFCASSSQGYGYTFGSGTRLTVV.

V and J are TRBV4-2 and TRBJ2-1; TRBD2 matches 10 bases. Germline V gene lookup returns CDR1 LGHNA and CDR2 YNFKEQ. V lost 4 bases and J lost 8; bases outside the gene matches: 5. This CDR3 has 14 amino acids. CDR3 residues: CASSRLAGADEQFF. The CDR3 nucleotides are TGTGCCAGCAGCCGGCTAGCGGGGGCCGATGAGCAGTTCTTC.

The CDR3, as DNA: TGTGCCAGCACCTCTTGGAGGGACAGGAGCACAGATACGCAGTATTTT. It codes for CASTSWRDRSTDTQYF. This chain joins TRBV27 and TRBJ2-3, with TRBD1 matching over 8 bases. The CDR3 loop spans 16 amino acids. Germline CDR1 is MNHEY and CDR2 is SMNVEV (reference sequence). Trimming at V came to 7 bases and at J to 0 bases, leaving 9 bases not matched to a gene.

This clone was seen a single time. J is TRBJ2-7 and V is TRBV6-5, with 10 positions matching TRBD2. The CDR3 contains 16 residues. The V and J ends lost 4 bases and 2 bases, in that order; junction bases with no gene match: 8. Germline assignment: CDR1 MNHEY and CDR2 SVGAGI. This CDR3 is CASSSLGLADTYEQYF. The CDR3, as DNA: TGTGCCAGCAGTTCCCTTGGACTAGCGGACACCTACGAGCAGTACTTC.

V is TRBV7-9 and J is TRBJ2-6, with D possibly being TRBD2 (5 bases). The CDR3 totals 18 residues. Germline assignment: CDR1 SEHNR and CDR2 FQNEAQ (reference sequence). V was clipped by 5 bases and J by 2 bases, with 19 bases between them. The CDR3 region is CASSVHQGLLTGANVLTF. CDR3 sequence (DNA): TGTGCCAGCAGCGTTCACCAAGGACTGTTAACTGGGGCCAACGTCCTGACTTTC.

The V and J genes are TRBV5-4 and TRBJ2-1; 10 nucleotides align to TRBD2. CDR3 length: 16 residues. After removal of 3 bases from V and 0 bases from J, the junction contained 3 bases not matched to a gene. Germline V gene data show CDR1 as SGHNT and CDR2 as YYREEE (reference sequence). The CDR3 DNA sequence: TGTGCCAGCAGCTCACGGACTAGCGGCTCCTACAATGAGCAGTTCTTC. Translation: CASSSRTSGSYNEQFF.

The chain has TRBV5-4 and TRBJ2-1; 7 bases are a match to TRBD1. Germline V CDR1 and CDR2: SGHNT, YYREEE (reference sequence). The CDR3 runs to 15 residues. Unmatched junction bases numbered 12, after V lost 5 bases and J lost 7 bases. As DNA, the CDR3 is TGTGCCAGCAGGGGGTGGGACAGAGCTCAAAATGAGCAGTTCTTC. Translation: CASRGWDRAQNEQFF. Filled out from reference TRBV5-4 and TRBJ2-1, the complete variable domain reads ETGVTQSPTHLIKTRGQQVTLRCSSQSGHNTVSWYQQALGQGPQFIFQYYREEENGRGNFPPRFSGLQFPNYSSELNVNALELDDSALYLCASRGWDRAQNEQFFGPGTRLTVL.

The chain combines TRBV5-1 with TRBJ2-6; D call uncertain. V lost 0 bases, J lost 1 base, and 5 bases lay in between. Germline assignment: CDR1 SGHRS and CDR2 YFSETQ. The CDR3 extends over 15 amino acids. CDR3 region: CASSLVVSGANVLTF. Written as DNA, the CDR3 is TGCGCCAGCAGCTTGGTCGTGTCTGGGGCCAACGTCCTGACTTTC.

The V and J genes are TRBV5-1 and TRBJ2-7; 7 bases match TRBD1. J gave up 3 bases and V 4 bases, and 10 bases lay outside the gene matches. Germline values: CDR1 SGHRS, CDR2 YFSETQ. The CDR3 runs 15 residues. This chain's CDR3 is CASSTGTARGYEQYF. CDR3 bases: TGCGCCAGCAGCACCGGGACAGCAAGGGGCTACGAGCAGTACTTC.

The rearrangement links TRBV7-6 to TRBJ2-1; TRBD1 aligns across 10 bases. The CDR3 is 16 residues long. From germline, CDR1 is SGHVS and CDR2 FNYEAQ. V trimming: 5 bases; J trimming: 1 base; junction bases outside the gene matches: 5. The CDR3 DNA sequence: TGTGCCAGCAGCCCAATGGACAGGGGGTCCTACAATGAGCAGTTCTTC. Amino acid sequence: CASSPMDRGSYNEQFF.

The CDR3 DNA reads as TGTGCCAGCAGCCGCACTAGCGACAACACCGGGGAGCTGTTTTTT. Translated, it gives CASSRTSDNTGELFF. The chain couples TRBV4-2 to TRBJ2-2, with TRBD2 identical over 7 bases. Per the germline V gene, CDR1 is LGHNA and CDR2 is YNFKEQ. Trimming removed 4 bases from V and 2 bases from J; junction bases left unmatched: 4. The CDR3 has 15 amino acids.

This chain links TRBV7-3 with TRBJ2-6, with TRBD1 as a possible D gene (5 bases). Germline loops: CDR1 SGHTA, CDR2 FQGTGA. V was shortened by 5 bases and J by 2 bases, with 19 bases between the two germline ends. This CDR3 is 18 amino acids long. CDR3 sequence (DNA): TGTGCCAGCAGCCCCAGTTGGCAGGGCGTCACTGGGGCCAACGTCCTGACTTTC. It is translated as CASSPSWQGVTGANVLTF.

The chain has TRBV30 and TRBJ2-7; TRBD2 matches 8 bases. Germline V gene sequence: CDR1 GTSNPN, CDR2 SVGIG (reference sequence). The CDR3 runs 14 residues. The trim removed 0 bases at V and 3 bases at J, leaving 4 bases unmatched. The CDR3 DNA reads TGTGCCTGGAGTGTAATAAGCGGGAGCTACGAGCAGTACTTC. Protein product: CAWSVISGSYEQYF.

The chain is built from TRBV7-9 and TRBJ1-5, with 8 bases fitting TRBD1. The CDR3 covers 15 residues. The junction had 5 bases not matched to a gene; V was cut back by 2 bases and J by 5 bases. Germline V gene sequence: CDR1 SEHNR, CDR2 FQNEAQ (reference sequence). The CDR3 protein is CASSLFQGADQPQHF. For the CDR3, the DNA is TGTGCCAGCAGCTTATTCCAGGGGGCCGATCAGCCCCAGCATTTT.

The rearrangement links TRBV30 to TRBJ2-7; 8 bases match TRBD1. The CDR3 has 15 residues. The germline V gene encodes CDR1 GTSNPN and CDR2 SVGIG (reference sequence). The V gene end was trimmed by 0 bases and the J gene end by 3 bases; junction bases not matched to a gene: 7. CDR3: CAWSVLPGGIYEQYF. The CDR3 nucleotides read TGTGCCTGGAGTGTACTACCAGGGGGCATCTACGAGCAGTACTTC.

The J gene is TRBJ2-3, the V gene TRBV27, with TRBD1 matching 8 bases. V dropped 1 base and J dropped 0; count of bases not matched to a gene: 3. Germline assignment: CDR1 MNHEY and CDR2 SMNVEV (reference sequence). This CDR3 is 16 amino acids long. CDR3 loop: CASSLWTGKSTDTQYF. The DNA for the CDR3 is TGTGCCAGCAGTTTATGGACAGGGAAAAGCACAGATACGCAGTATTTT.

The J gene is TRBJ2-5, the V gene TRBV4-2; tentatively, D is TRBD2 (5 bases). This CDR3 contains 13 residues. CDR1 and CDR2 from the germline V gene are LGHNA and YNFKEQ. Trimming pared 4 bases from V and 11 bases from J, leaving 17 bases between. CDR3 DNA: TGTGCCAGCAGCCCCGCCCCCGGGGTAGAGCAGTACTTC. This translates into CASSPAPGVEQYF.

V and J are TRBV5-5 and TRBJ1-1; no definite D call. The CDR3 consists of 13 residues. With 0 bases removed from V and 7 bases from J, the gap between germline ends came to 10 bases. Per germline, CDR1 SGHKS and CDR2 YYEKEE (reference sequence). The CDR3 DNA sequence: TGTGCCAGCAGCTTGGGGCCCCAGGTTGAAGCTTTCTTT. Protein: CASSLGPQVEAFF.

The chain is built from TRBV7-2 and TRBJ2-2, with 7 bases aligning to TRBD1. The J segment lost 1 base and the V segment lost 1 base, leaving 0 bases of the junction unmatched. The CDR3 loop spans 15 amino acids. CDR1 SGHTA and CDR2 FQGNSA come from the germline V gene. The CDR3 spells CASSLDRGNTGELFF. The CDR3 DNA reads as TGTGCCAGCAGCTTAGACAGGGGGAACACCGGGGAGCTGTTTTTT.